This note documents a single T cell receptor beta chain sequence. Its antigen is not known. The germline V gene encodes CDR1 MNHEY and CDR2 SVGAGI. CDR3 length: 14 amino acids. The sample is drawn from a study of T cells expressing NK-cell markers. Study at large: Sequenced donors, eight in total, included seven who were HCMV-seropositive and one who was seronegative.

5'RACE template switching with UMIs produced the TCR beta cDNA. TCRdb reanalyzed the 5' RACE reads, giving one entry per CDR3 protein sequence and no DNA. Recorded here are 450,000 to 600,000 distinct CDR3 sequences; the top ten clones represent roughly 3.6%. Study results and caveats: There were several donors in whom these clonotypes also led the CD3+CD56-NKG2C+ fraction.

The specimen was blood T cells: a sorted CD56 or NKG2C T cell subset, CD4+ or CD8+ T cells, or bulk PBMC T cells (not recorded which). This TCR was recovered from a man aged 18 to 35 in good health. The chain employs TRBV6-5 and TRBJ2-5. The CDR3 reads CASSYSPRQETQYF.